This TCR beta chain was recorded in a study of shared clonotypes between healthy human individuals. This CDR3 is built from 18 residues. Germline V gene sequence: CDR1 LGHNA, CDR2 YNFKEQ. The J segment lost 4 bases and the V segment lost 0 bases, leaving 11 bases of the junction unmatched. Original handling: Filtering differed for immunoSEQ, which gave only junction sequences without quality scores. Profiling relied on immunoSEQ multiplex PCR, and the TCRdb table lists in-frame clones only, not all of them. V, J and clone size reflect that table, while D and trimming were determined from the DNA. The sample records a few million clones, approximately 93% being singletons.

The sample taken for sequencing was naive CD4+ T cells from PBMCs. Stated subset: CD45RA+ positively selected. The clonotype comes from a man aged 18 to 35 in good health. Some clones in this sample may be carry-over from other donors' samples. The V gene is TRBV4-2, the J gene TRBJ2-1; 8 nucleotides agree with TRBD2. The DNA of the CDR3 is TGTGCCAGCAGCCAAGATCCACCTCCGACGGGAGGGTACAATGAGCAGTTCTTC. Its translation: CASSQDPPPTGGYNEQFF.